This TCR beta chain was retrieved from a study of cytomegalovirus exposure and HLA in healthy donors. Whole-study findings and limits: The study found most TCR sequences rare, yet found some public TCRs in many donors.

The CDR3 covers 15 residues. The junction had 10 bases not matched to a gene; V was cut back by 3 bases and J by 10 bases. The germline gives CDR1 LNHDA, CDR2 SQIVND (reference sequence). As to this clone: What it binds is unknown.

The PCR ran on 60 Vbeta and 13 Jbeta primers. Assay: immunoSEQ multiplex PCR; the TCRdb copy retains only in-frame clones and omits some. Seen here are around 130,000 clones, 60% to 80% observed once, and the top ten hold 0.94%. V and J are TRBV19 and TRBJ2-1, with 9 bases aligning to TRBD2. The source material was PBMCs. The source is a woman aged 55-75 years in good health and CMV-seronegative. The CDR3 nucleotides are TGTGCCAGTAGTATCCCCTTAGCGGGAGAAAGGGAGCAGTTCTTC. This codes for CASSIPLAGEREQFF.